This T cell receptor beta chain was recorded in a study of control samples from healthy donors and cancer patients. Only in-frame clones appear in the TCRdb table, and some are missing; sequencing was by immunoSEQ multiplex PCR. The data contain about 180,000 clones, almost 90% of them singletons. With 1 base clipped from V and 6 bases from J, the junction kept 7 bases outside the gene matches. The length of the CDR3 is 15 residues. CDR1 SGHDN and CDR2 FVKESK come from the germline V gene. This receptor was obtained from a woman in her forties or fifties in good health. The sample comprised blood. The J gene is TRBJ2-3, the V gene TRBV14, with 7 bases identical to TRBD2. The CDR3 spells CASSQGRGISDTQYF. The CDR3 bases are TGTGCCAGCAGCCAAGGGCGGGGGATTTCGGATACGCAGTATTTT.